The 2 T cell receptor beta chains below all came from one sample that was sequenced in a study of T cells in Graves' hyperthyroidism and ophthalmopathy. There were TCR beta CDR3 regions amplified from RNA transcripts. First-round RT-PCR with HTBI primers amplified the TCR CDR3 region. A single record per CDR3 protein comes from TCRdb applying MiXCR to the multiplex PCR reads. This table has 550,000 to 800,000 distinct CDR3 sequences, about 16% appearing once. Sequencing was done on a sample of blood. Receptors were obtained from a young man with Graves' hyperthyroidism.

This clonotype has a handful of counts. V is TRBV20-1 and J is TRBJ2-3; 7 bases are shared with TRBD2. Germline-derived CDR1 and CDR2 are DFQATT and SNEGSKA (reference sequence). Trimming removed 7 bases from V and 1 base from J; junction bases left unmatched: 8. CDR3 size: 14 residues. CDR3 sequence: CSVVRGSGTDTQYF. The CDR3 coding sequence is TGCAGTGTGGTCCGCGGGAGTGGCACAGATACGCAGTATTTT.

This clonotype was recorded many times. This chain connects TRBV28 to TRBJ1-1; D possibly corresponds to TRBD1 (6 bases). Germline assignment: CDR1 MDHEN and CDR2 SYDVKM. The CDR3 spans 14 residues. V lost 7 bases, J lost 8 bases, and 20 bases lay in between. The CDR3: CASIHRQVRGEAFF. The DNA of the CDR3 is TGTGCCAGCATTCATCGACAGGTACGCGGAGAAGCTTTCTTT.